This T cell receptor beta chain was identified during a study of spatial heterogeneity in lung cancer. For the study at large: Each time, sequencing found more beta-chain sequences than alpha-chain sequences.

Overall study findings and caveats: At resection, ubiquitous expanded tumor TCRs appeared in blood more than at follow-up.

This CDR3 spans 13 amino acids. The V and J ends lost 6 bases and 5 bases respectively, with 13 bases between them. The germline gives CDR1 SGHTA, CDR2 FQGTGA. Remarks on this clonotype: Its target is unknown.

Time point noted: sample taken at primary tumor resection. Whole RNA obtained from tumor, nontumor lung or frozen PBMC underwent sequencing without sorting. The donor group consisted of around 70 patients who had untreated, early-stage non-small cell lung cancer. On each TCR cDNA molecule, a unique molecular identifier was present. Each CDR3 protein gets one entry after TCRdb re-called the 5' RACE reads with MiXCR. Found here are over 75,000 distinct CDR3 sequences, approximately 20% of them singletons; the top ten hold about 6.8%. Sequencing was performed on PBMCs, taken at surgery. The chain couples TRBV7-3 to TRBJ1-1; D perhaps matches TRBD1 (6 bases). This receptor was identified in a male donor with early-stage non-small cell lung cancer. The CDR3 nucleotides read TGTGCCAGCAGGCAACAGGGTGGAACTGAAGCTTTCTTT. Encoded protein: CASRQQGGTEAFF.